Detailed here is one TCR beta chain. Its antigen is still unknown. This CDR3 contains 11 residues. Looked up from germline, CDR1 is DFQATT and CDR2 is SNEGSKA (reference sequence). The V gene lost 1 base and the J gene lost 8 bases, with 8 bases spanning the gap. This sample is part of a study of vaccination effects on CD4 cells after COVID-19. Antigen-specific CD4+ T cells expanded by the ViraFEST assay with viral peptide pools were then sequenced. The culture ran for approximately nine days before CD4+ T cells were isolated. The vaccine recipients had no prior SARS-CoV-2 infection, with negative nucleocapsid antibodies. Cultures used around 1.8 million PBMC per well, approximately 9.7 IU/ml IL-2 and around 9.5 ug/ml peptides. IL-2 medium was substituted for half the medium on days 3 and 7. Study results and caveats: Marked contraction was observed in infection-induced and vaccine-induced clones late after vaccination.

Libraries were prepared by immunoSEQ multiplex PCR; TCRdb keeps only in-frame clonotypes and omits some of them. Of tens of thousands of clones in the sample, about three quarters were seen once. This specimen consisted of CD4+ T cells from PBMCs cultured with HCoV-229E spike peptides, obtained before COVID-19 vaccination. The chain couples TRBV20-1 to TRBJ1-2; D not certain. This TCR derives from a human donor who received a COVID-19 vaccine. The DNA of the CDR3 is TGCAGTGCTAGAGCGGGGTACGGCTACACCTTC. This gives the protein CSARAGYGYTF.